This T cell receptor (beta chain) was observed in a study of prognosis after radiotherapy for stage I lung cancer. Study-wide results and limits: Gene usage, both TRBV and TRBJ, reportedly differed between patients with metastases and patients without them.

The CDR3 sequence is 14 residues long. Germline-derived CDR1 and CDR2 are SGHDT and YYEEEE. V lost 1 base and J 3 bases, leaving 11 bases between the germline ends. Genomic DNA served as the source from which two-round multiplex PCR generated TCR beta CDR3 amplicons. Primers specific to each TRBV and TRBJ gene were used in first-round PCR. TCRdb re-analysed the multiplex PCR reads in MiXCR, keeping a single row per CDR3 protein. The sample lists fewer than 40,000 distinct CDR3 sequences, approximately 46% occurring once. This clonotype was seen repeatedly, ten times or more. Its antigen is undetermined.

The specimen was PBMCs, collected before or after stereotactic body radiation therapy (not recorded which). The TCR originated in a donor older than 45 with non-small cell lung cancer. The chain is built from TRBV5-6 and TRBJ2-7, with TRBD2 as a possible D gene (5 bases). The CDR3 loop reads CASSLRGDDYEQYF. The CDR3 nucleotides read TGTGCCAGCAGCTTGCGGGGTGACGACTACGAGCAGTACTTC.